This T cell receptor (beta chain) is from a study of blood T cells in healthy people across ages. Study-level information: Template switching retrieved approximately one barcoded beta molecule for each two T cells. Study-wide findings and caveats: More naive CD4+ cells and higher diversity marked long-lived donors relative to aged donors.

With respect to this clonotype: Its antigen is unidentified.

V lost 0 bases to trimming and J lost 5 bases; unmatched junction nucleotides: 11. Germline CDR1 SGHTA, CDR2 FQGNSA. The CDR3 has 18 residues. Alongside a J-beta primer mix, a sample-barcoded 5' primer served in a second PCR lasting about 7 to 12 cycles. One entry per CDR3 protein, called by TCRdb with MiXCR from the 5' RACE reads. The sample contains just under 900,000 distinct CDR3 sequences, about 28% of which appear only once. The sequencing sample was made of blood. The receptor's source is a woman of 80 years or more in good health. This rearrangement joins TRBV7-2 to TRBJ1-4; 8 nucleotides match TRBD1. The CDR3 region is CASSLAYGQGPLNEKLFF. CDR3 DNA: TGTGCCAGCAGCTTAGCCTATGGACAGGGTCCATTGAATGAAAAACTGTTTTTT.